This TCR beta chain was captured by sequencing in a study of shared clonotypes between healthy human individuals. Regarding the study as a whole: Represented diversity (both genetic and exposure-history) was limited by the small number of donors.

The V gene's germline CDR1 is MDHEN and CDR2 SYDVKM. With V trimmed by 5 bases and J by 0 bases, 3 bases remained unmatched. The CDR3 is 15 amino acids. Remarks on this clone: Its antigen remains unknown.

Each unsorted PBMC replicate got 300 ng genomic DNA, tens of thousands of genomes. Method: immunoSEQ multiplex PCR; TCRdb's copy keeps in-frame clones and lacks some. The sample lists about half a million clones, approximately 78% occurring once. The sequence came from a woman in her 40s in good health. Some clones in this sample may be carry-over from other donors' samples. V is TRBV28 and J is TRBJ2-2; 7 bases align to TRBD1. The sample was PBMCs. CDR3 loop: CASSHRGANTGELFF. CDR3 sequence (DNA): TGTGCCAGCAGTCACAGGGGCGCGAACACCGGGGAGCTGTTTTTT.